The text below deals with one T cell receptor (beta chain). This clonotype was detected ten times or more. It lacks a known antigen. No base quality information exists; no much larger clone differs at one position. Blood bank volunteers in Maryland, USA served as the healthy controls. For unsorted PBMC libraries, 2 million PBMCs were used after storage in RNAlater at -80 degrees C until RNA extraction. Peripheral blood was subjected to Ficoll-Hypaque density gradient centrifugation to isolate PBMCs, which were then cryopreserved in liquid nitrogen. cDNA was synthesized by template-switch 5'RACE using a primer with a 10-nucleotide random unique molecular identifier that tagged each TCR transcript. Every sequencing run yielded over 160 million TCR-beta sequences covering 15-18 subjects. The RNeasy kit was used to extract total RNA. The KAPA Real-time Library Amplification kit was used to amplify TCR-beta VDJ regions with primers for the TCR constant region and the 5'RACE anchor. Sample indexes and Illumina adaptors were added in a first PCR, after which library yield was increased in a second PCR. The roughly 650 bp TCR product was size-selected on a 2% E-gel SizeSelection system after Ampure bead purification. Before pooling, libraries had their quality checked on a Bioanalyzer, their concentration measured with Qubit, and their quantity determined with the Kapa Library Quantification kit. Paired-end 2 x 150 bp sequencing of the libraries was performed on an Illumina HiSeq 2500. To increase sequence diversity, roughly 24-30% phiX was spiked into each library pool. The paper's processing steps were these. The quality-filtered reads were processed with the UMI-based MiGEC pipeline, whose error correction step removed more than 75% of the raw TCR sequences. VDJ genes were aligned to IMGT germline references, and each clonotype was defined by a unique CDR3 amino acid sequence together with V-J genes. Clonal expansion, Shannon diversity and CDR3 relatedness (CalcPairwiseDistances, ClusterSamples) were evaluated with VDJtools, and phylogenetic trees were built with CLCbio workbench. Clones with at least 8 unique UMIs were defined as expanded, with this threshold being based on coefficient-of-variation modelling across technical triplicates. TCRdb redid the processing of the public reads, applying fastp at Q25 and MiXCR, and retained in-frame beta chains. Every CDR3 protein is listed once, alongside the most common genes and DNA of its rows. TCRdb's processing, not the authors', yielded these V and J calls. The sample table lists 74,000 or so distinct CDR3 sequences, approximately 10% of them with a count of one. Together, the top ten hold about 1.7% of the sample.

Taken from cysteine to phenylalanine, the CDR3 has 16 residues. This entry keeps only the CDR3 DNA: 48 bases, framed from base 1. Trimming takes 7 bases from V and 1 base from J, and the germline ends sit 18 bases apart. The entry originates in a study of neurological immune-mediated disorders (dated by TCRdb to the late 2010s). Context from the whole study: Using UMI-based sequencing, the study compared peripheral blood TCR-beta repertoires from patients with HTLV-I-associated myelopathy (HAM/TSP), patients with multiple sclerosis, and healthy controls. The 95 to 110 TCR-beta libraries covered PBMC samples along with longitudinal samples, technical triplicates, and paired sorted CD4+ and CD8+ T-cell subsets. The cohort was made up of approximately 65 subjects, consisting of roughly 15 HAM/TSP patients, roughly 35 multiple sclerosis patients and 20 healthy controls. What the research found in general, with its limitations: No identical CDR3 amino acid sequences were found to be shared among expanded clones across subjects, suggesting that TCR-beta repertoires were private in all groups. The highest TCR clonal expansion was observed in HAM/TSP patients, whereas the lowest was observed in MS patients, even when compared with healthy controls.

Sequencing used PBMCs. This sequence uses TRBV12-3 or TRBV12-4 and TRBJ2-3; TRBD2 is a weak D gene call, 6 bases matching. The clonotype originates from a man in his fifties or sixties in good health. CDR3 loop: CASTLGGGVGTDTQYF. In nucleotide form, the sequence is TGTGCCAGCACCCTTGGAGGAGGGGTAGGCACAGATACGCAGTATTTT.